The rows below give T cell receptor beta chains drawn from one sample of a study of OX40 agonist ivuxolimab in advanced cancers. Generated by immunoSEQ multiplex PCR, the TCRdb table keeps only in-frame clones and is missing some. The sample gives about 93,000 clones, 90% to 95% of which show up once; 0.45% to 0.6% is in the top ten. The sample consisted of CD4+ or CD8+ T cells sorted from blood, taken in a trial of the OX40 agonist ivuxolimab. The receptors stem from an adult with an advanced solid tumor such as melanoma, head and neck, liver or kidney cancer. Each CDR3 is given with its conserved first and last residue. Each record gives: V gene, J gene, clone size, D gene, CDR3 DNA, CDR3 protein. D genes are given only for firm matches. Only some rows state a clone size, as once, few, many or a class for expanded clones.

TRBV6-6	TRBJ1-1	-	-	TGTGCCAGCAGTTACTCTTCGGTGGACACTGAAGCTTTCTTT	CASSYSSVDTEAFF
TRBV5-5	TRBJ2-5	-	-	TGTGCCAGCAGCCCCTCCCCGGACCAAGAGACCCAGTACTTC	CASSPSPDQETQYF
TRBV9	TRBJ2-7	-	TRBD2	TGTGCCAGCAGCGTTAGCGGGAGGGCCTTCGACGAGCAGTACTTC	CASSVSGRAFDEQYF
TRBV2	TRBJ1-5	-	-	TGTGCCAGCAGGAACAGCCTCAATCAGCCCCAGCATTTT	CASRNSLNQPQHF
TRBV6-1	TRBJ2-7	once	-	TGTGCCAGCACCTCCGCCAGCACCTCCTACGAGCAGTACTTC	CASTSASTSYEQYF
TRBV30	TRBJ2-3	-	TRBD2	TGTGCCGGAGGGAGGGCAGATACGCAGTATTTT	CAGGRADTQYF
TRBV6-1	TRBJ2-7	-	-	TGTGCCACCGGGGCATCCTACGAGCAGTACTTC	CATGASYEQYF
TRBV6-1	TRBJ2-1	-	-	TGTGCCAGCAGCGTAAACAATGAGCAGTTCTTC	CASSVNNEQFF
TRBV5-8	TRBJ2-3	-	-	TGTGCCAGCAGTCTTGGGGGCACAGATACGCAGTATTTT	CASSLGGTDTQYF
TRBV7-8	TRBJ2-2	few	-	TGTGCCAGCAGCTTAGCCCCAGATCTGCACGGGGAGCTGTTTTTT	CASSLAPDLHGELFF
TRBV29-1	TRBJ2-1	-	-	TGCAGCGTTTTCCCAGCGCGAAGGGCCATATACAATGAGCAGTTCTTC	CSVFPARRAIYNEQFF
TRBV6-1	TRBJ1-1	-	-	TGTGCCAGCAGTGAAAATTTTGGACAGAGTGAAGCTTTCTTT	CASSENFGQSEAFF
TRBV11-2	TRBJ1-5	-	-	TGTGCCAGCAGCTTAACTGAGGGTAGCAATCAGCCCCAGCATTTT	CASSLTEGSNQPQHF
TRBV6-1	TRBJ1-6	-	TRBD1	TGTGCCAGCAGAGATCCCGGACAGGGAGAATCACCCCTCCACTTT	CASRDPGQGESPLHF
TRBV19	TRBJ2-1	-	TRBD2	TGTGCCAGTAGTGCGGGACTAGCGGGGGTGGGGCAGTTCTTC	CASSAGLAGVGQFF
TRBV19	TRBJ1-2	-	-	TGTGCCAGTAGTATCGCGGGAACGGGTGGCTACACCTTC	CASSIAGTGGYTF
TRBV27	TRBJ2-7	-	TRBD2	TGTGCCAGCAGTTTAAGCGGGACTAGCAAGCAGTACTTC	CASSLSGTSKQYF
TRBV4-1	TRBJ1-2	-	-	TGCGCCAGCAGCCTTTCCGGAGGGTTCGCTGGCTACACCTTC	CASSLSGGFAGYTF
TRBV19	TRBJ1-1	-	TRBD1	TGTGCCAGTAGTATAGTGGGGGACAGGGAGAACACTGAAGCTTTCTTT	CASSIVGDRENTEAFF
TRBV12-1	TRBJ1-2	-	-	TGTGCCAGCAGCTTTGTCCGACCTCGCTATGGCTACACCTTC	CASSFVRPRYGYTF
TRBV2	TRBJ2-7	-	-	TGTGCCAGCACTCTCAGGGGTGTATCCTACGAGCAGTACTTC	CASTLRGVSYEQYF
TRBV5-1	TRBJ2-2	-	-	TGCGCCAGCAGCCCCCGTAGCGCAACGAACACCGGGGAGCTGTTTTTT	CASSPRSATNTGELFF
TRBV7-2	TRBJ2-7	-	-	TGTGCCAGCAGCTTAGGATCGGGGAGCTCCTACGAGCAGTACTTC	CASSLGSGSSYEQYF
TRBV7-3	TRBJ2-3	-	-	TGTGCCAGCCAATGGAGTACCCGAGGGGAAGATACGCAGTATTTT	CASQWSTRGEDTQYF
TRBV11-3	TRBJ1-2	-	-	TGTGCCAGCAGCCTAGGCGGAGTTAACTATGGCTACACCTTC	CASSLGGVNYGYTF
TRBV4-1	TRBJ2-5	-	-	TGCGCCAGCAGCCAACAAGCCAACCAAGAGACCCAGTACTTC	CASSQQANQETQYF
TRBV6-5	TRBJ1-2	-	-	TGTGCCAGCACCCGCGAACGGGCGTATGGCTACACCTTC	CASTRERAYGYTF
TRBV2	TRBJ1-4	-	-	TGTGCCAGCAGGTACAGGGTTAATGAAAAACTGTTTTTT	CASRYRVNEKLFF
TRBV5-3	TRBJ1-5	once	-	TGTGCCAGATCCCAAGGCAATCAGCCCCAGCATTTT	CARSQGNQPQHF
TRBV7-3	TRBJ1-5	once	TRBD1	TGTGCCAGCAGCCTTTTAGGGACAGGGTTGCAACATTTT	CASSLLGTGLQHF
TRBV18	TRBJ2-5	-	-	TGTGCCAGCTCACCAGCAGGGGGGGCAGAGACCCAGTACTTC	CASSPAGGAETQYF
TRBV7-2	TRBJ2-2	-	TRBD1	TGTGCCAGCAGCCCTAGGGCCGGGACAGGGGGCCCCGGGGAGCTGTTTTTT	CASSPRAGTGGPGELFF
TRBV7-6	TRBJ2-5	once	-	TGTGCCAGCAGCCAACAGAGGGGACACCCAAAAGAGACCCAGTACTTC	CASSQQRGHPKETQYF
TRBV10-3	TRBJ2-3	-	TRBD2	TGTGCCATCAAAGGCAGCGGGGGGGGATCGTCAGATACGCAGTATTTT	CAIKGSGGGSSDTQYF
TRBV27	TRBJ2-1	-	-	TGTGCCAGCAGTTCCAGGGCCCAACTTTTTAGCTCCTACAATGAGCAGTTCTTC	CASSSRAQLFSSYNEQFF
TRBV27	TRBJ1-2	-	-	TGTGCCAGCAGAAGGACAGTTGGCGCTAACTATGGCTACACCTTC	CASRRTVGANYGYTF
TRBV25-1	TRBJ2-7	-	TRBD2	TGTGCCAGCAGCCTAGCGGGGTCCTACGAGCAGTACTTC	CASSLAGSYEQYF
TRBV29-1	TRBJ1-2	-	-	TGCAGCGTTGAGAAGGCGGGCTACACCTTC	CSVEKAGYTF
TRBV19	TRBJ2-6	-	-	TGTGCCAGTAGGCCGCCCGACTGGGATTCGAGCTCTGGGGCCAACGTCCTGACTTTC	CASRPPDWDSSSGANVLTF
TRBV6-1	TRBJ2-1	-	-	TGTGCCAGCAGCCGCTACAATGAGCAGTTCTTC	CASSRYNEQFF
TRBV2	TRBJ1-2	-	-	TGTGCCAGCAGCTTGGACACCAGCTATGGCTACACCTTC	CASSLDTSYGYTF
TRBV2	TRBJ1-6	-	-	TGTGCCAGCAGTATTCACCAAGGGAGCTCCTATAATTCACCCCTCCACTTT	CASSIHQGSSYNSPLHF
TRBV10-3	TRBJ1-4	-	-	TGTGCCACGGCGGGGGCCGGTGAAAAACTGTTTTTT	CATAGAGEKLFF
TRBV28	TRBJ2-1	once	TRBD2	TGTGCCAGCAGCCGACTAGCGGGAGGGACCTACAATGAGCAGTTCTTC	CASSRLAGGTYNEQFF
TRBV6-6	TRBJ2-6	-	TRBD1	TGTGCCAGCAGTATACAGGGGGCTGGGGCCAACGTCCTGACTTTC	CASSIQGAGANVLTF
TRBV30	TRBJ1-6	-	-	TGTGCCTGGAGCGTCTATAATTCACCCCTCCACTTT	CAWSVYNSPLHF
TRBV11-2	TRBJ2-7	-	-	TGTGCCAGCAGCCGAGGAAGGAGGGACTCCTACGAGCAGTACTTC	CASSRGRRDSYEQYF
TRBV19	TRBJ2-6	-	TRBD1	TGTGCCAGTAGTTCGGGACAGGGGACCGGGGCCAACGTCCTGACTTTC	CASSSGQGTGANVLTF